Listed below are T cell receptor beta chains from one sample, sequenced in a study of shared clonotypes between healthy human individuals. Repertoires were generated with immunoSEQ multiplex PCR, while TCRdb's copy carries only in-frame clones and drops some. The sample shows 1.5 million to 1.9 million clones, 95% to 99% of them seen only once. Sequenced material: naive CD4+ T cells sorted from blood. The origin of the receptors is a man aged 25 to 40 in good health. The CDR3 runs from the conserved cysteine through the conserved F or W. D genes are given only for firm matches. Some rows mark clone size as missing; the rest say once, few, many or name a class of expanded clone.

J | V | D | size | DNA | CDR3
TRBJ2-5 | TRBV7-9 | . | . | TGTGCCAGCAGCTTAGGCCAGTCAAAGGGTGAGACCCAGTACTTC | CASSLGQSKGETQYF
TRBJ2-3 | TRBV6-1 | TRBD1 | . | TGTGCCAGCAGTGAATCTCCGGACAGGGCGCCAGATACGCAGTATTTT | CASSESPDRAPDTQYF
TRBJ1-2 | TRBV29-1 | . | . | TGCAGCGGGGGGGACATAAGGAATAACTATGGCTACACCTTC | CSGGDIRNNYGYTF
TRBJ2-1 | TRBV18 | TRBD1 | . | TGTGCCAGCTCACCACCGGGACAGGCCTACTATGAGCAGTTCTTC | CASSPPGQAYYEQFF
TRBJ2-1 | TRBV5-1 | . | . | TGCGCCAGCAGCTTGGAGGGCAGGGCTACCTACAATGAGCAGTTCTTC | CASSLEGRATYNEQFF
TRBJ2-5 | TRBV5-4 | . | once | TGTGCCAGCAGCTTATTGCAGCGTCCCCAAGAGACCCAGTACTTC | CASSLLQRPQETQYF
TRBJ2-3 | TRBV9 | . | . | TGTGCCAGCAGCTACGACGGACCGAGCACAGATACGCAGTATTTT | CASSYDGPSTDTQYF
TRBJ2-3 | TRBV9 | . | . | TGTGCCAGCAGCGTAGGCCACAGACTCACAGATACGCAGTATTTT | CASSVGHRLTDTQYF
TRBJ1-1 | TRBV7-2 | . | . | TGTGCCAGCAGCTTCTCTGTGAACACTGAAGCTTTCTTT | CASSFSVNTEAFF
TRBJ2-1 | TRBV7-2 | . | . | TGTGCCAGCAGTACACAGAAAAGCCGATACAATGAGCAGTTCTTC | CASSTQKSRYNEQFF
TRBJ1-5 | TRBV28 | . | . | TGTGCCAGCAAAGGTGGATGGAATCAGCCCCAGCATTTT | CASKGGWNQPQHF
TRBJ2-2 | TRBV7-9 | TRBD1 | . | TGTGCCAGCAGCTTATGGACAGGGGGCACCGGGGAGCTGTTTTTT | CASSLWTGGTGELFF
TRBJ1-1 | TRBV5-8 | . | once | TGTGCCAGCAGCTTGGAGAGGGTTGGGGAAGCTTTCTTT | CASSLERVGEAFF